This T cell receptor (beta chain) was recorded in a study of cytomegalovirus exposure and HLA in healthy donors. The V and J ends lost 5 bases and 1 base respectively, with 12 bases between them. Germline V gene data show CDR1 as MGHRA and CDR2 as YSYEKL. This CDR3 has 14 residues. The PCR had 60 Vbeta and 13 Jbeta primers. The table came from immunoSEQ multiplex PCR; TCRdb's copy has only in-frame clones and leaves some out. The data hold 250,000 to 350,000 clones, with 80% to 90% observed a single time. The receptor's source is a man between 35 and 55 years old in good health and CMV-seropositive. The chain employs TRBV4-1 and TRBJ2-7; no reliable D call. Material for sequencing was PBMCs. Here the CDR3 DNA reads TGCGCCAGCAGCGAACCAGGAAAATCCTACGAGCAGTACTTC. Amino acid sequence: CASSEPGKSYEQYF.